Listed below are T cell receptor beta chains from one sample, sequenced in a study of blood T cell repertoires in COVID-19. Sequenced by immunoSEQ multiplex PCR; TCRdb stores in-frame clones only, minus some. The sample includes fewer than 150,000 clones, under 85% of them seen just once. The sequenced material came from peripheral blood. These receptors were taken from a woman older than 75 in a cohort sampled during active or convalescent COVID-19. Both conserved end residues are part of each CDR3. A D gene is named only where the DNA matches it firmly. The size field is filled for only some rows; it gives once, few, many or a size class.

size | J | V | D | DNA | CDR3
NA | TRBJ1-1 | TRBV18 | TRBD1 | TGTGCCAGCGTGCCGGGACAGGGGGTTACTGAAGCTTTCTTT | CASVPGQGVTEAFF
NA | TRBJ1-4 | TRBV2 | NA | TGTGCCAGCAGCAGGGTTCCCACTAATGAAAAACTGTTTTTT | CASSRVPTNEKLFF
NA | TRBJ2-3 | TRBV10-2 | TRBD2 | TGCGCCAGCACCGCTTCTATGACTAGCGGGTTAGATACGCAGTATTTT | CASTASMTSGLDTQYF
NA | TRBJ2-1 | TRBV2 | TRBD2 | TGTGCCAGCAGCCCGGGACTAGCCTTTGAGCAGTTCTTC | CASSPGLAFEQFF
NA | TRBJ1-2 | TRBV6-5 | NA | TGTGCCAGCCGGGACGTCGGGGGGGGAGGTGGCTACACCTTC | CASRDVGGGGGYTF
once | TRBJ2-3 | TRBV6-5 | TRBD2 | TGTGCCAGCAGTCCAAGCGGGGGAGGCACAGATACGCAGTATTTT | CASSPSGGGTDTQYF
NA | TRBJ1-2 | TRBV7-9 | TRBD1 | TGTGCCAGCAGCTCAAGGAGGGGGCCGGATGGCTACACCTTC | CASSSRRGPDGYTF
NA | TRBJ2-1 | TRBV6-4 | TRBD2 | TGTGCCAGCAGAGCTAGCGGGGGGACCAATGAGCAGTTCTTC | CASRASGGTNEQFF
NA | TRBJ1-2 | TRBV7-8 | NA | TGTGCCAGCAGCTTGGGCGGGAGTTCTAACTATGGCTACACCTTC | CASSLGGSSNYGYTF
NA | TRBJ1-6 | TRBV30 | NA | TGTGCCTGGAGTGGCGGACTTCGGAGCTCCTATAATTCACCCCTCCACTTT | CAWSGGLRSSYNSPLHF
NA | TRBJ2-3 | TRBV5-1 | NA | TGCGCCAGCAGCTTTCAAGGGGCGCAGGGAGATACGCAGTATTTT | CASSFQGAQGDTQYF
NA | TRBJ2-2 | TRBV18 | TRBD1 | TGTGCCAGCTCACTCGGGACAGCGCTGACCGGGGAGCTGTTTTTT | CASSLGTALTGELFF
NA | TRBJ2-5 | TRBV7-9 | NA | TGTGCCAGCAGCGTACAAACAGGGATCCTAGAGACCCAGTACTTC | CASSVQTGILETQYF
NA | TRBJ1-4 | TRBV5-4 | TRBD1 | TGTGCCAGCAGCCCCGGGACAGGGGGCCATGAAAAACTGTTTTTT | CASSPGTGGHEKLFF
NA | TRBJ2-1 | TRBV18 | NA | TGTGCCAGCTCACCAGGATGGGCGAGCTCCTACAATGAGCAGTTCTTC | CASSPGWASSYNEQFF
NA | TRBJ1-4 | TRBV4-1 | TRBD1 | TGCGCCAGCAGCCAAACCGGGACAGGCGATGAAAAACTGTTTTTT | CASSQTGTGDEKLFF
NA | TRBJ1-2 | TRBV27 | NA | TGTGCCAGCACCCCCGGGGGGGCTAACTATGGCTACACCTTC | CASTPGGANYGYTF
NA | TRBJ2-3 | TRBV7-9 | TRBD2 | TGTGCCAGCAGCTCGCGACTAGCGGGGGGAGATACGCAGTATTTT | CASSSRLAGGDTQYF
once | TRBJ2-3 | TRBV6-5 | TRBD1 | TGTGCCAGCATTGCAGGGGGTGGGCACACAGATACGCAGTATTTT | CASIAGGGHTDTQYF
NA | TRBJ2-7 | TRBV5-1 | TRBD1 | TGCGCCAGCAGCTTGGGACAGGGAATCGGCGAGCAGTACTTC | CASSLGQGIGEQYF
NA | TRBJ1-1 | TRBV10-3 | NA | TGTGCCATCAGTGAGGGGGCGCTAATCTCTGAAGCTTTCTTT | CAISEGALISEAFF
NA | TRBJ2-1 | TRBV19 | NA | TGTGCCAGTAGTATTTCGTCAGGGGTCCTTTACAATGAGCAGTTCTTC | CASSISSGVLYNEQFF
few | TRBJ2-4 | TRBV11-3 | NA | TGTGCCAGCAGCGGCTTGGGCCAAGGGGGAATTGGGGCCAAAAACATTCAGTACTTC | CASSGLGQGGIGAKNIQYF
NA | TRBJ2-5 | TRBV18 | TRBD1 | TGTGCCAGCTCACCACCGAGGGGACAGGGGGCCTTGCAAGAGACCCAGTACTTC | CASSPPRGQGALQETQYF
once | TRBJ1-3 | TRBV5-1 | NA | TGCGCCAGCAGCACCCGCGGAGGGGCCAGCTCTGGAAACACCATATATTTT | CASSTRGGASSGNTIYF
many | TRBJ1-3 | TRBV28 | TRBD1 | TGTGCCAGCACCACAGGGGGCTCTGGAAACACCATATATTTT | CASTTGGSGNTIYF
NA | TRBJ2-5 | TRBV27 | TRBD1 | TGTGCCAGCAGTTCCCTCACCGGACAGGTAGAGACCCAGTACTTC | CASSSLTGQVETQYF
once | TRBJ2-5 | TRBV19 | TRBD1 | TGTGCCAGTAGTGGGGACAGACTTCCGACCCAGTACTTC | CASSGDRLPTQYF
NA | TRBJ2-1 | TRBV18 | NA | TGTGCCAGCTCACCTAGGCCATGGGCCGGTGGCAATGAGCAGTTCTTC | CASSPRPWAGGNEQFF
NA | TRBJ2-1 | TRBV3-1/TRBV3-2 | TRBD2 | TGTGCCAGCAGCCATCCGGGACTAGCAGCAGGGCAGTTCTTC | CASSHPGLAAGQFF
NA | TRBJ2-5 | TRBV19 | TRBD1 | TGTGCCAGTAGTCGGGGGACAGGGAGGGAGACCCAGTACTTC | CASSRGTGRETQYF
NA | TRBJ2-1 | TRBV6-4 | TRBD1 | TGTGCCAGCAAATCGGGACAGTACAATGAGCAGTTCTTC | CASKSGQYNEQFF
NA | TRBJ1-5 | TRBV6-2/TRBV6-3 | TRBD1 | TGTGCCAGCAGTTCTGGAGGACAGGGCGATCAGCCCCAGCATTTT | CASSSGGQGDQPQHF
NA | TRBJ2-5 | TRBV7-2 | NA | TGTGCCAGCAGCTTAGATCCGGGCGAGGGGACCCAGTACTTC | CASSLDPGEGTQYF
NA | TRBJ2-5 | TRBV19 | NA | TGTGCCAGTAGTCCGTCGACAGGCGGTGAGACCCAGTACTTC | CASSPSTGGETQYF
NA | TRBJ1-2 | TRBV2 | TRBD1 | TGTGCCAGCAGGGCGGACAGGACCTACTATGGCTACACCTTC | CASRADRTYYGYTF
NA | TRBJ1-1 | TRBV28 | TRBD1 | TGTGCCAGCAGTTCCCCAGGGGGGTGGACTGAAGCTTTCTTT | CASSSPGGWTEAFF
NA | TRBJ1-2 | TRBV29-1 | NA | TGCAGCGTATGGCAGGACTATGGCTACACCTTC | CSVWQDYGYTF
NA | TRBJ2-7 | TRBV5-1 | TRBD1 | TGCGCCAGCAGGGGACAGACTTTCTACGAGCAGTACTTC | CASRGQTFYEQYF